A single sample is the source of the 9 T cell receptor beta chains below, sequenced in a study of blood T cell repertoires in COVID-19. Using immunoSEQ multiplex PCR, the repertoire was profiled, and TCRdb retains in-frame clones only, with some absent. The sample yields fewer than 400,000 clones, 87% seen once. The specimen sequenced was PBMCs or T cells enriched from blood (not recorded which). The receptors originated from a woman in her late teens or twenties who had recovered from COVID-19.

The DNA for the CDR3 is TGTGCCAGCAGCTTAGAGAGGCAAGAGACCCAGTACTTC. This translates into CASSLERQETQYF. The chain uses TRBV11-3 and TRBJ2-5; no clear D gene. Germline V gives CDR1 SGHNT, CDR2 YENEEA. CDR3 length equals 13 residues. V lost 0 bases, J lost 2 bases, and 4 bases lay in between.

The chain joins TRBV2 to TRBJ1-2; 9 bases match TRBD1. This CDR3 is 13 amino acids long. Germline-derived CDR1 and CDR2 are SNHLY and FYNNEI. Trimming removed 4 bases from V and 4 bases from J; junction bases left unmatched: 1. The CDR3 spells CASSGDRAYGYTF. Written as DNA, the CDR3 is TGTGCCAGCAGTGGGGACAGGGCCTATGGCTACACCTTC.

This clone was seen once. The chain is built from TRBV28 and TRBJ1-2; 8 bases fit TRBD1. The CDR3 consists of 12 residues. Germline CDR1 and CDR2: MDHEN and SYDVKM. V shed 7 bases and J 14 bases; nucleotides not matched to a gene: 12. The CDR3 is CASTIGQGPGTF. In nucleotides, the CDR3 is TGTGCCAGCACAATAGGACAGGGCCCCGGAACCTTC.

In its sample, this clone was seen once. The chain employs TRBV6-1 and TRBJ1-2; no clear D. V lost 1 base, J lost 3 bases, and 6 bases lay in between. Looked up from germline, CDR1 is MNHNS and CDR2 is SASEGT. The CDR3 sequence is 13 residues long. CDR3 region: CASSEDRYYGYTF. The CDR3, as DNA: TGTGCCAGCAGTGAAGACAGATACTATGGCTACACCTTC.

This clone has a single count. This chain links TRBV19 with TRBJ2-3; D is unresolved. Per the germline V gene, CDR1 is LNHDA and CDR2 is SQIVND (reference sequence). The V end was cut by 4 bases, the J end by 1 base, with 12 bases between. The CDR3 length is 15 residues. In DNA form, the CDR3 reads TGTGCCAGTAGTAATTACCGGGTCGGCACAGATACGCAGTATTTT. Translation gives CASSNYRVGTDTQYF.

The chain is built from TRBV6-5 and TRBJ1-1; 9 nucleotides line up with TRBD1. The CDR3 is 15 residues long. The germline V gene encodes CDR1 MNHEY and CDR2 SVGAGI. V dropped 3 bases and J dropped 3; count of bases not matched to a gene: 5. The CDR3 reads CASSYNTGGYTEAFF. The DNA of the CDR3 is TGTGCCAGCAGTTATAATACAGGGGGCTACACTGAAGCTTTCTTT.

This clone occurred once. The chain combines TRBV7-2 with TRBJ2-7, with 7 bases matching TRBD1. The CDR3 totals 11 residues. Germline V gene lookup returns CDR1 SGHTA and CDR2 FQGNSA. The V gene end was trimmed by 5 bases and the J gene end by 9 bases; junction bases not matched to a gene: 4. CDR3 in DNA: TGTGCCAGCAGCAGCAGGGGGATGCAGTACTTC. It translates to CASSSRGMQYF.

The genes are TRBV7-8 and TRBJ1-2; 7 bases are a match to TRBD1. CDR3 length: 14 amino acids. In germline, CDR1 is SGHVS, CDR2 FQNEAQ. The trim removed 6 bases at V and 0 bases at J, leaving 4 bases unmatched. The CDR3 nucleotides read TGTGCCAGCAGGGGGGACAGAACTAACTATGGCTACACCTTC. This encodes CASRGDRTNYGYTF.

This rearrangement joins TRBV5-6 to TRBJ2-1; TRBD2 aligns across 9 bases. Per germline, CDR1 SGHDT and CDR2 YYEEEE. The CDR3 sequence is 14 residues long. J gave up 9 bases and V 2 bases, and 6 bases lay outside the gene matches. As DNA, the CDR3 is TGTGCCAGCAGCTTTGCGGGAGGGTATGTTGAGCAGTTCTTC. This sequence encodes CASSFAGGYVEQFF.